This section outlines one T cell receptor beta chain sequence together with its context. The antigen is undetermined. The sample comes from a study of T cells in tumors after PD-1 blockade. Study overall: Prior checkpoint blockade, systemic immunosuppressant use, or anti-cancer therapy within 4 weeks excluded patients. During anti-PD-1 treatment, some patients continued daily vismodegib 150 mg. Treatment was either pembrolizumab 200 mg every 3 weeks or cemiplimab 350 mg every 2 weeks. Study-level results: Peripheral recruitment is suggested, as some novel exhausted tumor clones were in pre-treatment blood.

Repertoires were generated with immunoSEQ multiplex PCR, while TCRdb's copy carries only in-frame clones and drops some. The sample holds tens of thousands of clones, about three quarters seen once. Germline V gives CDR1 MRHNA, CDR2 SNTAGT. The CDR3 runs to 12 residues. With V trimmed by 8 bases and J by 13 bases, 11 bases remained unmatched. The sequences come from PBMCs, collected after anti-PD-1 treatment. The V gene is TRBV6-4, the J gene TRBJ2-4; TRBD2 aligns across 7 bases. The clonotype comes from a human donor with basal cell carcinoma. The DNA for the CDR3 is TGTGCCAGCTCTTTTGTTACGGGGGGACAGTACTTC. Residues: CASSFVTGGQYF.